This TCR beta chain was profiled in a study of cytomegalovirus exposure and HLA in healthy donors. Overall study context: The 120 validation repertoires, a later analysis reported, used the same platform as the approximately 730 repertoires from the first cohort. Findings of the study overall: Cytomegalovirus association was assigned to more than 150 TCR beta chains.

Assay used: immunoSEQ multiplex PCR; TCRdb lists only in-frame clones, some missing. The data contain some 260,000 clones, 90% of them seen just once; the ten biggest clones take up around 3.1%. As concerns this clone: The antigen is not known.

CDR3 size: 15 residues. V trimming: 4 bases; J trimming: 4 bases; junction bases outside the gene matches: 10. The germline V gene has CDR1 SQVTM and CDR2 ANQGSEA. Donors were drawn from the roughly 130-subject validation cohort, separate from the approximately 700-subject first cohort. Sequences were obtained from PBMCs. The TCR comes from a woman aged 25 to 39 in good health and CMV-seronegative. The J gene is TRBJ1-2, the V gene TRBV29-1, with TRBD1 matching 9 bases. The CDR3 protein is CSVVGNQDRGYGYTF. The CDR3 DNA reads as TGCAGCGTTGTTGGGAACCAGGACAGGGGCTATGGCTACACCTTC.